The clone carrying this T cell receptor beta chain occurred many times. This CDR3 comprises 12 residues. CDR1 is SGDLS and CDR2 is YYNGEE in the germline V gene. Trimming took 2 bases from V and 5 from J, leaving 6 bases between them. The record originates from a study of T cells in Graves' hyperthyroidism and ophthalmopathy. Patients affected by ophthalmopathy presented a Clinical Activity Score of at least 3, a NOSPECS grade of at least 4, and disease duration below 3 months. Each 10 ml fresh peripheral blood draw supplied the PBMCs. Template material for amplifying TCR beta CDR3 regions consisted of RNA transcripts. RT-PCR in the first round (using the HTBI primer set) targeted the TCR CDR3. Via MiXCR, TCRdb re-called the multiplex PCR reads, giving one row per CDR3 protein. The sample shows about 59,000 distinct CDR3 sequences, 53% of them seen only once.

The TCR originated in a woman aged 60-75 years with Graves' ophthalmopathy. The sample comprised blood. V and J are TRBV9 and TRBJ2-3; D is possibly TRBD2 (6 bases). The CDR3 sequence: CASSVGGDTQYF. CDR3 DNA: TGTGCCAGCAGCGTGGGAGGAGATACGCAGTATTTT.